This record covers a single T cell receptor beta chain. Per the study methods: The assay estimated nucleated cells by amplifying reference gene primers. Assay used: immunoSEQ multiplex PCR; TCRdb lists only in-frame clones, some missing. That table is the source of V, J and clone size, and D and trimming were worked out from the DNA. The data contain some 240,000 clones, roughly nine tenths of them singletons. The germline V gene encodes CDR1 MNHNS and CDR2 SASEGT. Trimming at V came to 3 bases and at J to 6 bases, leaving 6 bases not matched to a gene. The CDR3 contains 15 residues. The entry originates in a study of blood T cell repertoires in COVID-19. Study details: The cDNA or gDNA used as material had been derived from T cells, B-cell-depleted T cells, or PBMCs.

The sample was peripheral blood. The receptor comes from a man in his sixties who had recovered from COVID-19. The V gene is TRBV6-1, the J gene TRBJ2-1, with 9 bases that match TRBD2. The CDR3 protein is CASSELAGAVNEQFF. The DNA of the CDR3 is TGTGCCAGCAGTGAGTTAGCGGGGGCCGTCAATGAGCAGTTCTTC.